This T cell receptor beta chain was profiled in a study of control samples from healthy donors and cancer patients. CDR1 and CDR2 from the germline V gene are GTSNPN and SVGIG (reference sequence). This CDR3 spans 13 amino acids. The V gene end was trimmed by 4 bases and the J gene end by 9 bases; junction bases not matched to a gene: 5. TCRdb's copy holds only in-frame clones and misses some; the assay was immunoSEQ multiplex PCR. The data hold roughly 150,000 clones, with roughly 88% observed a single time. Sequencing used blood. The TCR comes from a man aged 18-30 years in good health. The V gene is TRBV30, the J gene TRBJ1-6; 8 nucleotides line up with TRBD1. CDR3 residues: CAWMTGAGSPLHF. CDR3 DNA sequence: TGTGCCTGGATGACAGGGGCTGGTTCACCCCTCCACTTT.